A selection of T cell receptor beta chains follows, all from one sample in a study of OX40 agonist ivuxolimab in advanced cancers. Data came from immunoSEQ multiplex PCR; TCRdb stores just in-frame clones and leaves some out. The sample carries tens of thousands of clones, less than 90% recorded once. Specimen: CD4+ or CD8+ T cells sorted from blood, collected in a trial of the OX40 agonist ivuxolimab. These receptors were taken from an adult with an advanced solid tumor such as melanoma, head and neck, liver or kidney cancer. CDR3s include the opening cysteine and the closing phenylalanine or tryptophan. A D gene is named only where the DNA matches it firmly. The listing skips clone size in some rows; elsewhere it reads once, few, many or a size class.

V gene	clone size	J gene	D gene	CDR3 DNA	CDR3 protein
TRBV19	-	TRBJ1-6	-	TGTGCCAGTAGTATGAGGACAGACAATTTCTATAATTCACCCCTCCACTTT	CASSMRTDNFYNSPLHF
TRBV28	-	TRBJ1-2	TRBD1	TGTGCCAGCAGGACGCGACAGGGGAGCTATGGCTACACCTTC	CASRTRQGSYGYTF
TRBV5-1	few	TRBJ2-1	-	TGCGCCAGCAGCTTGACACGGTACAATGAGCAGTTCTTC	CASSLTRYNEQFF
TRBV7-9	-	TRBJ1-4	TRBD1	TGTGCCAGCAGCCACCAGGGGGCTCGGGAAAAACTGTTTTTT	CASSHQGAREKLFF
TRBV7-8	-	TRBJ2-7	-	TGTGCCAGCAGCTTAACCCGCTACGAGCAGTACTTC	CASSLTRYEQYF
TRBV4-2	-	TRBJ1-5	-	TGTGCCAGCAGCCAAGATTTGCGCAATCAGCCCCAGCATTTT	CASSQDLRNQPQHF
TRBV5-6	-	TRBJ1-1	-	TGTGCCAGCAGCTTGGGGGGGCCTTGGGCGAACACTGAAGCTTTCTTT	CASSLGGPWANTEAFF
TRBV7-2	once	TRBJ1-3	-	TGTGCCAGCAGCGTTAGCTCTGGAAACACCATATATTTT	CASSVSSGNTIYF
TRBV21-1	once	TRBJ2-5	-	TGTGCCAGCAGCCCGGCACCGCCAGCCCTGACTGAAGAGACCCAGTACTTC	CASSPAPPALTEETQYF
TRBV18	-	TRBJ1-5	TRBD1	TGTGCCAGCTCACCACTTGACAGGGAAGGCCAGCCCCAGCATTTT	CASSPLDREGQPQHF
TRBV9	-	TRBJ1-3	-	TGTGCCAGCAGCGTAGACGGGAACTCTGGAAACACCATATATTTT	CASSVDGNSGNTIYF
TRBV7-9	-	TRBJ1-2	-	TGTGCCAGCAGCTTACACTTGTCTAACTATGGCTACACCTTC	CASSLHLSNYGYTF
TRBV11-2	-	TRBJ2-3	-	TGTGCCAGCAGCTTAGGGACCCCGGGCACAGATACGCAGTATTTT	CASSLGTPGTDTQYF
TRBV28	-	TRBJ1-1	-	TGTGCCAGCAGTTCAGCGACAAACAGGGCTATGAACACTGAAGCTTTCTTT	CASSSATNRAMNTEAFF
TRBV5-1	-	TRBJ2-1	-	TGCGCCAGCAGCTTGTCAGAGATTAGCTCCTACAATGAGCAGTTCTTC	CASSLSEISSYNEQFF
TRBV6-1	-	TRBJ1-2	-	TGTGCCAGCAGTGCCCAAGATTATGGCTACACCTTC	CASSAQDYGYTF
TRBV5-6	-	TRBJ2-7	TRBD1	TGTGCCAGCAGCTTGCTCGGACAGGGGGAAGCCTACGAGCAGTACTTC	CASSLLGQGEAYEQYF
TRBV4-3	-	TRBJ1-4	TRBD1	TGCGCCAGCAGCGCGACAGGGGGCACACTGTTTTTT	CASSATGGTLFF
TRBV5-6	-	TRBJ2-7	TRBD1	TGTGCCAGCAGCCCCCTCCGGACAGGGAAGGGGAGCTCCTACGAGCAGTACTTC	CASSPLRTGKGSSYEQYF
TRBV18	-	TRBJ2-3	-	TGTGCCAGCTCACCTCGAAGACAGAACACAGATACGCAGTATTTT	CASSPRRQNTDTQYF
TRBV6-1	-	TRBJ2-5	TRBD2	TGTGCCAGAAGTAGCGGGGGCGACCAAGAGACCCAGTACTTC	CARSSGGDQETQYF
TRBV10-3	-	TRBJ1-5	-	TGTGCCATCAGTGAGAGGGGACATTCGAATAGCAATCAGCCCCAGCATTTT	CAISERGHSNSNQPQHF
TRBV7-9	once	TRBJ2-7	TRBD1	TGTGCCAGCGGCGGGACAGGTTACGAGCAGTACTTC	CASGGTGYEQYF
TRBV7-8	few	TRBJ1-2	-	TGTGCCAGCAGCTTAAGGGGAATGACGGGGGCGCGGACTTACTATGGCTACACCTTC	CASSLRGMTGARTYYGYTF
TRBV7-2	once	TRBJ1-1	TRBD1	TGTGCCAGCAGGCCGGACAGGGGAAACACTGAAGCTTTCTTT	CASRPDRGNTEAFF
TRBV14	-	TRBJ2-1	-	TGTGCCAGTAAGGCCTCCGGGTCCAATGAGCAGTTCTTC	CASKASGSNEQFF
TRBV19	-	TRBJ2-3	-	TGTGCCAGTAGTATCTCGCCCTACCCAGATACGCAGTATTTT	CASSISPYPDTQYF
TRBV28	-	TRBJ2-7	-	TGTGCCAGCAGGCGGGGCTACGAGCAGTACTTC	CASRRGYEQYF
TRBV6-5	few	TRBJ2-5	TRBD1	TGTGCCAGCACCGGGACAGTCAAGCAAGAGACCCAGTACTTC	CASTGTVKQETQYF
TRBV10-3	-	TRBJ2-6	TRBD1	TGTGCCATCAGTGGGGGACAGAGCTCTGGGGCCAACGTCCTGACTTTC	CAISGGQSSGANVLTF
TRBV5-1	-	TRBJ2-1	-	TGCGCCAGCAGCTTGGGTGGTTCGTTAGTTTATTACAATGAGCAGTTCTTC	CASSLGGSLVYYNEQFF
TRBV7-2	-	TRBJ1-2	-	TGTGCCAGCAGCTTAGACAGCTTCGGGGGCTACACCTTC	CASSLDSFGGYTF
TRBV5-4	-	TRBJ2-3	-	TGTGCCAGCAGCTTGGGGTCCTCGGGGACGCAGTATTTT	CASSLGSSGTQYF
TRBV4-3	once	TRBJ2-2	TRBD1	TGCGCCAGCAGCCAAGAACCAGGGGGCATAGCCGGGGAGCTGTTTTTT	CASSQEPGGIAGELFF
TRBV28	-	TRBJ2-7	-	TGTGCCAGCAGCAAGTTCTCGGGACGGAGCCTCTACGAGCAGTACTTC	CASSKFSGRSLYEQYF
TRBV7-2	-	TRBJ2-7	TRBD2	TGTGCCAGCAGATCGGGACTAGCGGGGCAGTACGAGCAGTACTTC	CASRSGLAGQYEQYF
TRBV28	few	TRBJ2-3	-	TGTGCCATTAGTTTGGCTGAAGGATATACGCAGTATTTT	CAISLAEGYTQYF
TRBV6-4	few	TRBJ2-3	-	TGTGCCAGCAGCCCAGACAGGGGAGGGGCGGATACGCAGTATTTT	CASSPDRGGADTQYF
TRBV5-1	-	TRBJ2-5	-	TGCGCCAGCAGCTTGCCAGGGTACCAAGAGACCCAGTACTTC	CASSLPGYQETQYF
TRBV5-5	-	TRBJ1-2	-	TGTGCCAGCAGCTTGGCTGGGACCGATCTTAACTATGGCTACACCTTC	CASSLAGTDLNYGYTF
TRBV28	once	TRBJ2-5	-	TGTGCCAGCAGTCTGGAGCGTGGGACCCAGTACTTC	CASSLERGTQYF
TRBV7-3	-	TRBJ2-7	-	TGTGCCAGCAGCCCACAGGACATCTACGAGCAGTACTTC	CASSPQDIYEQYF
TRBV9	-	TRBJ2-2	-	TGTGCCAGCAGCGTAGCAGGGAGTATTCGGACCGGGGAGCTGTTTTTT	CASSVAGSIRTGELFF
TRBV10-3	-	TRBJ1-6	-	TGTGCCATAAAATTTGACAGCGAGTCACCCCTCCACTTT	CAIKFDSESPLHF
TRBV2	-	TRBJ1-1	-	TGTGCCAGCAGCAACAGGGAGGTCATGAACACTGAAGCTTTCTTT	CASSNREVMNTEAFF
TRBV6-5	-	TRBJ2-3	TRBD2	TGTGCCAGCGCTCTAGCGGGGGGTAAAGATACGCAGTATTTT	CASALAGGKDTQYF
TRBV2	-	TRBJ2-3	-	TGTGCCAGCGGGGAGAGGGGGACGACAGATACGCAGTATTTT	CASGERGTTDTQYF
TRBV13	-	TRBJ2-3	-	TGTGCCAGCAGCTTAGCAGCGGCGAGCACAGATACGCAGTATTTT	CASSLAAASTDTQYF
TRBV2	-	TRBJ1-1	-	TGTGCCAGCAGGAGGCGGGGTAACGCTGAAGCTTTCTTT	CASRRRGNAEAFF